Shown below are 15 T cell receptor beta chains from a single sample sequenced in a study of blood T cells in healthy people across ages. A second PCR, run for roughly 7 to 12 cycles, used a sample-barcoded 5' primer plus a J-beta primer mix. TCRdb itself ran the 5' RACE reads through MiXCR, one entry per CDR3 protein. The sample holds about 800,000 distinct CDR3 sequences; just under 25% are singletons and the top ten take 3% to 4.5%. The data were also submitted as part of a second study, on T cells of mothers and their children.

The sequenced sample consisted of blood. All receptors derive from a boy aged 5-17 years in good health.

The chain couples TRBV12-3 or TRBV12-4 to TRBJ2-1, with 7 bases aligning to TRBD2. Trimming at V came to 3 bases and at J to 6 bases, leaving 8 bases not matched to a gene. CDR3 size: 15 residues. The CDR3 reads CASSFTAGVRNEQFF. In DNA form, the CDR3 reads TGTGCCAGCAGTTTTACGGCGGGAGTACGCAATGAGCAGTTCTTC.

The CDR3 DNA reads TGCAGTGCCCAATTGATAGCGGGTATGGATGAGCAGTTCTTC. This codes for CSAQLIAGMDEQFF. This chain uses TRBV20-1 with TRBJ2-1; 7 bases line up with TRBD2. CDR3 size: 14 residues. Germline-derived CDR1 and CDR2 are DFQATT and SNEGSKA (reference sequence). The V gene end was trimmed by 6 bases and the J gene end by 8 bases; junction bases not matched to a gene: 13.

This sequence joins TRBV12-3 or TRBV12-4 and TRBJ1-5, with D perhaps matching TRBD1 (6 bases). The CDR3 is 14 amino acids. V lost 3 bases and J lost 1, with 7 bases in between. The CDR3 spells CASSFDRSNQPQHF. The CDR3 nucleotides read TGTGCCAGCAGTTTTGACAGGAGCAATCAGCCCCAGCATTTT.

The J gene is TRBJ2-1, the V gene TRBV28; D is uncertain. V shed 5 bases and J shed 5 bases, with 10 bases lying between them. CDR3 length equals 13 residues. Germline assignment: CDR1 MDHEN and CDR2 SYDVKM. The CDR3 nucleotides are TGTGCCAGCAGTGACTGGCAGCACAATGAGCAGTTCTTC. Translated: CASSDWQHNEQFF. Supplemented by reference TRBV28 and TRBJ2-1, the full variable domain reads DVKVTQSSRYLVKRTGEKVFLECVQDMDHENMFWYRQDPGLGLRLIYFSYDVKMKEKGDIPEGYSVSREKKERFSLILESASTNQTSMYLCASSDWQHNEQFFGPGTRLTVL.

This rearrangement joins TRBV20-1 to TRBJ1-1, with D unclear. Germline V CDR1 and CDR2: DFQATT, SNEGSKA (reference sequence). This CDR3 has 17 amino acids. Trimming pared 5 bases from V and 0 bases from J, leaving 22 bases between. This chain's CDR3 is CSARVGSGISMNTEAFF. CDR3 DNA: TGCAGTGCTCGGGTCGGGTCGGGGATCTCGATGAACACTGAAGCTTTCTTT.

This chain connects TRBV7-2 to TRBJ2-1; 10 nucleotides align to TRBD2. Per germline, CDR1 SGHTA and CDR2 FQGNSA. V lost 2 bases and J lost 14; bases outside the gene matches: 3. The CDR3 totals 12 residues. The CDR3 DNA follows: TGTGCCAGCAGCTTACGGACTAGCGGAAAGTTCTTC. This sequence encodes CASSLRTSGKFF. Full variable domain (rest looked up from reference TRBV7-2 and TRBJ2-1): GAGVSQSPSNKVTEKGKDVELRCDPISGHTALYWYRQSLGQGLEFLIYFQGNSAPDKSGLPSDRFSAERTGGSVSTLTIQRTQQEDSAVYLCASSLRTSGKFFGPGTRLTVL.

This chain connects TRBV10-2 to TRBJ1-2, with TRBD1 matching over 9 bases. Germline loops: CDR1 WSHSY, CDR2 SAAADI. J was trimmed by 4 bases and V by 7 bases; bases with no gene match: 4. This CDR3 has 13 amino acids. In DNA form, the CDR3 reads TGCGCCAGCAAGGACAGGGGATTCTATGGCTACACCTTC. Encoded protein: CASKDRGFYGYTF.

The rearrangement uses TRBV14 and TRBJ2-5; 14 nucleotides line up with TRBD2. This CDR3 is 18 amino acids long. CDR1 and CDR2 from the germline V gene are SGHDN and FVKESK. V dropped 4 bases and J dropped 5; count of bases not matched to a gene: 12. The CDR3 DNA sequence: TGTGCCAGCAGCCGGACTAGCGGGGGGTACAAGTACGTGGAGACCCAGTACTTC. Translated, it gives CASSRTSGGYKYVETQYF.

This clonotype has only a few counts. The chain links TRBV4-1 to TRBJ2-7, with 9 bases fitting TRBD2. V shed 4 bases and J 1 base; nucleotides not matched to a gene: 11. The CDR3 sequence is 17 residues long. Germline assignment: CDR1 MGHRA and CDR2 YSYEKL. As DNA, the CDR3 is TGCGCCAGCAGCCTCGTCGTGACTAGCGGTCTATCCTACGAGCAGTACTTC. Its translation is CASSLVVTSGLSYEQYF.

The chain employs TRBV28 and TRBJ2-5; 10 bases match TRBD2. Trimming cost V 6 bases and J 11 bases; bases outside gene matches: 12. This CDR3 has 14 amino acids. Germline V CDR1 and CDR2: MDHEN, SYDVKM. The CDR3: CASRFSGRSLEQYF. The CDR3 DNA sequence: TGTGCCAGCAGATTTAGCGGGAGGTCCCTAGAGCAGTACTTC.

This sequence joins TRBV18 and TRBJ2-7; D may be TRBD1 (6 bases). V lost 3 bases and J 0 bases, leaving 12 bases between the germline ends. The CDR3 extends over 15 amino acids. From germline, CDR1 is KGHSH and CDR2 LQKENI. The CDR3 nucleotides read TGTGCCAGCTCACCTACTACAGGGAGCTCCTACGAGCAGTACTTC. Translating gives CASSPTTGSSYEQYF.

The chain carries TRBV28 and TRBJ2-2; D may be TRBD2 (5 bases). Trimming shortened V by 3 bases and J by 0 bases, and 8 bases separated the two germline ends. The CDR3 consists of 15 residues. Germline CDR1 MDHEN, CDR2 SYDVKM. The CDR3: CASSFWRANTGELFF. The CDR3 nucleotides read TGTGCCAGCAGTTTTTGGCGGGCGAACACCGGGGAGCTGTTTTTT.

This clonotype appeared a few times. One junction end does not reproduce the germline sequence, and a read error may be involved. The V call is TRBV18, the J call TRBJ2-5; D is possibly TRBD1 or TRBD2 (5 bases each). The DNA end lines up better with TRBJ2-7; the J call may be wrong. This CDR3 has 17 amino acids. Germline-derived CDR1 and CDR2 are KGHSH and LQKENI. The CDR3 loop reads CASSTPGRGTGSYEQYF. The CDR3 DNA sequence: TGTGCCAGCTCAACACCCGGTAGAGGGACGGGGTCCTACGAGCAGTACTTC.

This clonotype has a handful of counts. The chain employs TRBV5-1 and TRBJ2-3; 9 bases fit TRBD2. Per germline, CDR1 SGHRS and CDR2 YFSETQ. Trimming cost V 0 bases and J 5 bases; bases outside gene matches: 10. The CDR3 runs 17 residues. CDR3 protein: CASSLGGTSIIGDTQYF. The DNA for the CDR3 is TGCGCCAGCAGCTTGGGTGGGACTAGCATTATAGGAGATACGCAGTATTTT.

V gene TRBV7-2 combines with J gene TRBJ2-5; D ambiguous. The tail of the sequence fits TRBJ2-1 better, so the J call may be wrong. The CDR3 length is 14 residues. Germline-derived CDR1 and CDR2 are SGHTA and FQGNSA. CDR3 in amino acids: CASSSQALFREQFF. The CDR3 nucleotides are TGTGCCAGCAGCTCCCAGGCACTTTTTCGGGAGCAGTTCTTC.